Each of the 10 T cell receptor beta chains below was sequenced from the same sample in a study of cytomegalovirus exposure and HLA in healthy donors. PCR employed 60 Vbeta and 13 Jbeta primers. Repertoires were generated with immunoSEQ multiplex PCR, while TCRdb's copy carries only in-frame clones and drops some. The sample shows around 140,000 clones, 70% to 85% of them seen only once. The sample taken for sequencing was PBMCs. Source of these receptors: a male donor in good health and CMV-seronegative.

J is TRBJ1-6 and V is TRBV7-2; 8 positions agree with TRBD1. Germline V gives CDR1 SGHTA, CDR2 FQGNSA. The trim removed 4 bases at V and 10 bases at J, leaving 9 bases unmatched. The CDR3 runs 15 residues. As DNA, the CDR3 is TGTGCCAGCAGCTCATATACAGGGGGAAGCTCACCCCTCCACTTT. Its protein is CASSSYTGGSSPLHF.

The chain has TRBV6-5 and TRBJ2-7, with TRBD1 matching over 12 bases. Germline V lookup: CDR1 MNHEY, CDR2 SVGAGI. The CDR3 is made up of 15 amino acids. With 2 bases clipped from V and 5 bases from J, the junction kept 4 bases outside the gene matches. The CDR3 sequence: CASSYPGTGGNEQYF. In nucleotides, the CDR3 is TGTGCCAGCAGTTACCCGGGGACAGGGGGCAACGAGCAGTACTTC.

V is TRBV6-5 and J is TRBJ1-5, with TRBD1 as a possible D gene (5 bases). V shed 2 bases and J shed 3 bases, with 11 bases lying between them. This CDR3 is 15 amino acids long. Germline CDR1 MNHEY, CDR2 SVGAGI. The CDR3: CASSYPGRDNQPQHF. The CDR3 coding sequence is TGTGCCAGCAGTTACCCGGGCAGGGACAATCAGCCCCAGCATTTT.

This sequence joins TRBV7-2 and TRBJ2-1; D is unclear. This CDR3 is built from 14 residues. Germline CDR1 and CDR2: SGHTA and FQGNSA. V was shortened by 0 bases and J by 5 bases, with 8 bases between the two germline ends. DNA for the CDR3: TGTGCCAGCAGCTTAGCGCCTAGTAACAATGAGCAGTTCTTC. Translated, it gives CASSLAPSNNEQFF.

The rearrangement links TRBV11-1 to TRBJ2-1, with D perhaps matching TRBD2 (7 bases). V dropped 6 bases and J dropped 4 bases, with 25 bases sitting between them. Germline V gene sequence: CDR1 SGHAT, CDR2 FQDESV (reference sequence). This CDR3 has 18 amino acids. CDR3 region: CASRGRGGGPPVYNEQFF. CDR3 bases: TGTGCCAGCAGGGGACGAGGGGGAGGGCCGCCGGTATACAATGAGCAGTTCTTC. Using reference TRBV11-1 and TRBJ2-1 for the parts outside the CDR3, the full variable domain is EAEVAQSPRYKITEKSQAVAFWCDPISGHATLYWYRQILGQGPELLVQFQDESVVDDSQLPKDRFSAERLKGVDSTLKIQPAELGDSAMYLCASRGRGGGPPVYNEQFFGPGTRLTVL.

The chain uses TRBV9 and TRBJ2-1; 10 positions match TRBD2. This CDR3 has 15 residues. The V segment lost 0 bases and the J segment 3 bases; nucleotides outside the gene matches: 0. The germline V gene encodes CDR1 SGDLS and CDR2 YYNGEE. CDR3 residues: CASSVGTSGYNEQFF. In DNA, the CDR3 is TGTGCCAGCAGCGTAGGGACTAGCGGCTACAATGAGCAGTTCTTC.

V and J are TRBV2 and TRBJ2-6; D is unresolved. Trimming shortened V by 5 bases and J by 0 bases, and 2 bases separated the two germline ends. In germline, CDR1 is SNHLY, CDR2 FYNNEI. The CDR3 is made up of 13 amino acids. In DNA, the CDR3 is TGTGCCAGCAGTCTCTCTGGGGCCAACGTCCTGACTTTC. Protein: CASSLSGANVLTF.

This rearrangement joins TRBV27 to TRBJ2-1; 9 positions match TRBD1. Germline assignment: CDR1 MNHEY and CDR2 SMNVEV (reference sequence). This CDR3 contains 14 residues. V was pared by 2 bases and J by 8 bases, with 4 bases of the junction left unmatched. CDR3 nucleotide sequence: TGTGCCAGCAGTTTACTACAGGGGGCCTATGAGCAGTTCTTC. It is translated as CASSLLQGAYEQFF.

The chain joins TRBV28 to TRBJ2-2; 9 positions match TRBD1. This CDR3 has 13 amino acids. V trimming: 6 bases; J trimming: 7 bases; junction bases outside the gene matches: 3. Looked up from germline, CDR1 is MDHEN and CDR2 is SYDVKM. The CDR3, as DNA: TGTGCCAGCAGACAGGGGGCCGACGGGGAGCTGTTTTTT. Translating gives CASRQGADGELFF.

V usage is TRBV6-5 and J usage is TRBJ2-7, with D possibly being TRBD1 (5 bases). The CDR3 runs 12 residues. V lost 2 bases to trimming and J lost 6 bases, with 8 bases between them. Germline-derived CDR1 and CDR2 are MNHEY and SVGAGI. CDR3 sequence: CASSYPGLEQYF. For the CDR3, the DNA is TGTGCCAGCAGTTACCCAGGGCTCGAGCAGTACTTC.